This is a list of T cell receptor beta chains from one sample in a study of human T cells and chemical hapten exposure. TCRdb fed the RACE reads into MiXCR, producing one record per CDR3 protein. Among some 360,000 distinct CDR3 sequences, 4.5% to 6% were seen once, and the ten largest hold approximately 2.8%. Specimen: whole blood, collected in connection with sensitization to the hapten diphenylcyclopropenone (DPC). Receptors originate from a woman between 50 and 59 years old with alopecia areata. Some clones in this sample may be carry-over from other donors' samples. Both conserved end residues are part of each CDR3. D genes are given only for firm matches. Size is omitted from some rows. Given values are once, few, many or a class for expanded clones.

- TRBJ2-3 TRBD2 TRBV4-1 CASSQVGLAGAGDTQYF TGCGCCAGCAGCCAAGTGGGACTAGCGGGGGCTGGAGATACGCAGTATTTT
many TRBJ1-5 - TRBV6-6 CASSYRSPGPQHF TGTGCCAGCAGTTACCGGTCCCCGGGGCCCCAGCATTTT
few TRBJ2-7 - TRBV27 CASWSWGDEQYF TGTGCCAGCTGGTCATGGGGGGACGAGCAGTACTTC
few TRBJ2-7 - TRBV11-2 CASSHPRGEQYF TGTGCCAGCAGCCACCCCCGGGGCGAGCAGTACTTC
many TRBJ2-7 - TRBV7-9 CASSEALGAADEQYF TGTGCCAGCAGCGAGGCATTGGGGGCGGCGGACGAGCAGTACTTC
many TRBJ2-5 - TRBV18 CASSLYRAETQYF TGTGCCAGCTCACTATACAGGGCCGAGACCCAGTACTTC
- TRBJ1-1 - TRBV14 CASSHPLHGNTEAFF TGTGCCAGCAGCCACCCACTCCACGGGAACACTGAAGCTTTCTTT
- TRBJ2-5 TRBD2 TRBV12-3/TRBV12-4 CASRSEGLAGGFKETQYF TGTGCCAGCAGATCTGAGGGACTAGCGGGGGGGTTTAAAGAGACCCAGTACTTC
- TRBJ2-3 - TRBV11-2 CASSSPGSFTDTQYF TGTGCCAGCAGCTCCCCCGGGTCCTTCACAGATACGCAGTATTTT
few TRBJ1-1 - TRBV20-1 CSARGVLNTEAFF TGCAGTGCTAGGGGGGTCCTGAACACTGAAGCTTTCTTT
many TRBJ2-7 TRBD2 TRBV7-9 CASREGRSYEQYF TGTGCCAGTCGGGAGGGCCGGTCCTACGAGCAGTACTTC
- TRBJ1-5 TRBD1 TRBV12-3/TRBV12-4 CASSFWGQGNQPQHF TGTGCCAGCAGTTTTTGGGGACAGGGAAATCAGCCCCAGCATTTT
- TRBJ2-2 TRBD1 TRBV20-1 CSASPGTGNTGELFF TGCAGTGCTTCACCCGGGACAGGGAACACCGGGGAGCTGTTTTTT
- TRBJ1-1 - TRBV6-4 CASSDDWEFYLPAAFF TGTGCCAGCAGTGACGACTGGGAGTTCTATCTCCCGGCAGCTTTCTTT
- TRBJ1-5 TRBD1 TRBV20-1 CSASPWDRGPSQPQHF TGCAGTGCTAGTCCCTGGGACAGGGGGCCAAGCCAGCCCCAGCATTTT
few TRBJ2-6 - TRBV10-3 CAISDQQQDVLTF TGTGCCATCAGTGATCAGCAGCAGGACGTCCTGACTTTC
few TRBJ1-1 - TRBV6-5 CASRTGGGRTEAFF TGTGCCAGCAGAACCGGCGGGGGGAGAACTGAAGCTTTCTTT